The rows below give T cell receptor beta chains drawn from one sample of a study of T cell repertoires and Cas9 in healthy adults. Measured with immunoSEQ multiplex PCR; TCRdb has only the in-frame clones, and not every one. The sample consists of roughly 23,000 clones, under 95% of them appearing once. The sample comprised CD4+ effector T cells (CD127+, CD25-, CD137-, CD154-) from PBMCs; culture status not recorded. The receptors shown here come from a human donor in good health. Each CDR3 is given with its conserved first and last residue. The D gene is left open where the match is weak. Clone size is not always given. Where it is, it says once, few, many or a class for expanded clones.

clone size,V gene,J gene,CDR3 length,D gene,CDR3 DNA,CDR3 protein
-,TRBV4-2,TRBJ1-1,13,TRBD1,TGTGCCAGCAGCCAAGACTCCGACAGGGTTCGGGGCTTT,CASSQDSDRVRGF
once,TRBV7-2,TRBJ2-7,15,-,TGTGCCAGCAGCTACCTTCTTCGGGAGCGCTACGAGCAGTACTTC,CASSYLLRERYEQYF
-,TRBV7-6,TRBJ1-1,14,-,TGTGCCAGCAGCTTAGTTCAATCGAGCACTGAAGCTTTCTTT,CASSLVQSSTEAFF
-,TRBV9,TRBJ2-1,15,TRBD2,TGTGCCAGCAGCGTAACGGGGGGGAGTTACAATGAGCAGTTCTTC,CASSVTGGSYNEQFF
-,TRBV10-3,TRBJ1-6,16,-,TGTGCCATCAGTGAGCTGGGTCCAGGCTATAATTCACCCCTCCACTTT,CAISELGPGYNSPLHF
-,TRBV6-5,TRBJ1-3,14,-,TGTGCCAGCAGTGTCCACAGGGCTGGAAACACCATATATTTT,CASSVHRAGNTIYF
once,TRBV2,TRBJ1-1,14,-,TGTGCCAGCAATCCGGGACACCGATCGGGTGAAGCTTTCTTT,CASNPGHRSGEAFF
-,TRBV7-9,TRBJ2-1,14,-,TGTGCCAGCAGCGTTACCGGGGGATACAATGAGCAGTTCTTC,CASSVTGGYNEQFF
once,TRBV6-5,TRBJ2-3,13,-,TGTGCCAGCAGAACGACAGTTACGGATACGCAGTATTTT,CASRTTVTDTQYF
-,TRBV5-8,TRBJ2-1,14,TRBD1,TGTGCCAGCAGCTTGTTCCACAGGGGAAATGAGCAGTTCTTC,CASSLFHRGNEQFF
-,TRBV4-3,TRBJ2-1,18,TRBD2,TGCGCCAGCAGCCAAGAAGCTTCGACTAGCGGGATGCACAATGAGCAGTTCTTC,CASSQEASTSGMHNEQFF
-,TRBV4-1,TRBJ2-7,15,-,TGCGCCAGCAGCTTAGGGACGAGGTTCTCCTACGAGCAGTACTTC,CASSLGTRFSYEQYF
-,TRBV4-1,TRBJ1-2,17,TRBD1,TGCGCCAGCAGCCAAAGTTCTGGGGACAGGGAGGGCTATGGCTACACCTTC,CASSQSSGDREGYGYTF
-,TRBV27,TRBJ2-7,13,-,TGTGCCAGCAGTTTAGGGCCGGCCTACGAGCAGTACTTC,CASSLGPAYEQYF
-,TRBV30,TRBJ2-3,11,-,TGTGCCTGGGGCAGCACAGATACGCAGTATTTT,CAWGSTDTQYF
-,TRBV5-4,TRBJ1-2,15,TRBD1,TGTGCCTCTTGGGACAGGGCCCCCAGCGGCTATGGCTACACCTTC,CASWDRAPSGYGYTF
-,TRBV19,TRBJ2-3,15,TRBD2,TGTGCCAGTAGTACCATAGCGGGGTACACAGATACGCAGTATTTT,CASSTIAGYTDTQYF
-,TRBV10-3,TRBJ2-7,14,TRBD2,TGTGCCATCAGCGCTGCGGGGGGATACGACGAGCAGTACTTC,CAISAAGGYDEQYF
-,TRBV28,TRBJ1-3,14,-,TGTGCCAGCAGTCCCCTATCCTCTGGAAACACCATATATTTT,CASSPLSSGNTIYF
few,TRBV4-2,TRBJ1-1,12,-,TGTGCCAGCAGCCTGAGGAACACTGAAGCTTTCTTT,CASSLRNTEAFF
-,TRBV2,TRBJ2-7,10,-,TGTGCCAGCAGTGAAAGTGGGCAGTACTTC,CASSESGQYF
once,TRBV6-6,TRBJ1-5,15,-,TGTGCCAGCAGTTACTCAGACGGGGCTCATCAGCCCCAGCATTTT,CASSYSDGAHQPQHF
-,TRBV6-6,TRBJ2-7,16,TRBD1,TGTGCCAGCAGTTACTCGCCCTCGACAGGGTTCGACGAGCAGTACTTC,CASSYSPSTGFDEQYF
-,TRBV19,TRBJ2-7,15,TRBD1,TGTGCCAGTAGTCTCCCGGGACAGCGATCCTACGAGCAGTACTTC,CASSLPGQRSYEQYF
-,TRBV7-9,TRBJ2-5,14,-,TGTGCCAGCAGCTTACCGGGAGCGTGGGAGACCCAGTACTTC,CASSLPGAWETQYF
once,TRBV7-3,TRBJ2-7,15,TRBD2,TGTGCCAGCAGCTTAGGGTTGAGCGGGACCTACGAGCAGTACTTC,CASSLGLSGTYEQYF
-,TRBV28,TRBJ1-1,13,-,TGTGCCAGCAGTTTAGGGCCAAAAAGCGAAGCTTTCTTT,CASSLGPKSEAFF
-,TRBV4-3,TRBJ2-7,16,-,TGCGCCAGCAGCCAAGATCGAGGGGGGCGACGGTACGAGCAGTACTTC,CASSQDRGGRRYEQYF
few,TRBV10-1,TRBJ1-1,14,-,TGCGCCAGCAGTGAGTCGAGAGGGGCCACTGAAGCTTTCTTT,CASSESRGATEAFF
few,TRBV23-1,TRBJ1-4,16,-,TGCGCCAGCAGTCAAATAATAGGGGATCATGGTGAAAAACTGTTTTTT,CASSQIIGDHGEKLFF
once,TRBV28,TRBJ1-2,14,-,TGTGCCAGCAGCTCAACCGGCTGGGGCTATGGCTACACCTTC,CASSSTGWGYGYTF
-,TRBV7-6,TRBJ1-5,15,TRBD1,TGTGCCAGCAGCTTAGCACCCAGGGGGGGTCAGCCCCAGCATTTT,CASSLAPRGGQPQHF
-,TRBV27,TRBJ2-1,15,TRBD1,TGTGCCAGCAGTACCCGGGACAGGCCCTACAATGAGCAGTTCTTC,CASSTRDRPYNEQFF
-,TRBV5-1,TRBJ2-3,16,-,TGCGCCAGCGGAGGAAATACGGGCAGGGCAACAGATACGCAGTATTTT,CASGGNTGRATDTQYF
-,TRBV28,TRBJ1-4,15,-,TGTGCCAGCAGCGGTATGGGGGGCGCTCGGGAAAAACTGTTTTTT,CASSGMGGAREKLFF
-,TRBV30,TRBJ2-7,15,TRBD1,TGTGCCTGGAGTGGAGTGGACAGGGGCCTATCCGAGCAGTACTTC,CAWSGVDRGLSEQYF
few,TRBV10-3,TRBJ1-1,14,-,TGTGCCATCAGGCCGGGACCCCCAAACACTGAAGCTTTCTTT,CAIRPGPPNTEAFF
-,TRBV27,TRBJ1-2,11,-,TGTGCCAGCAGGGGTCTGAGGGGCTACACCTTC,CASRGLRGYTF
-,TRBV18,TRBJ1-1,12,-,TGTGCCAGCTCACCCAAGAACACTGAAGCTTTCTTT,CASSPKNTEAFF